Following are 10 T cell receptor beta chains from one sample sequenced in a study of T cells in localized non-small cell lung cancer. This table comes from immunoSEQ multiplex PCR, and its TCRdb copy is limited to in-frame clones, with some not included. This table holds some 10,000 clones, roughly half found once. The starting material was lymph node tissue, obtained before any cancer treatment. These receptors were collected from a woman aged 40 to 75 with stage II squamous cell lung carcinoma.

This clone has a handful of counts. The CDR3 here is CASRRFTDTQYF. The CDR3 nucleotides are TGTGCCAGCAGGCGATTCACAGATACGCAGTATTTT. The V call is TRBV6-4, the J call TRBJ2-3; unclear D gene. The CDR3 runs to 12 residues. With 6 bases removed from V and 2 bases from J, the gap between germline ends came to 6 bases. In germline, CDR1 is MRHNA, CDR2 SNTAGT.

In its sample, this clone was seen a few times. The V gene is TRBV6-8, the J gene TRBJ1-1; D gene unclear. In germline, CDR1 is MNHGY, CDR2 SAAAGT. V lost 4 bases, J lost 2 bases, and 17 bases lay in between. The CDR3 loop spans 16 amino acids. Here the CDR3 reads CASSSVTGHFNTEAFF. The CDR3 bases are TGTGCCAGCAGTTCTGTGACGGGTCACTTTAACACTGAAGCTTTCTTT.

This chain links TRBV19 with TRBJ2-7, with TRBD2 matching 12 bases. The CDR3 spans 15 residues. Germline-derived CDR1 and CDR2 are LNHDA and SQIVND (reference sequence). With 7 bases clipped from V and 2 bases from J, the junction kept 6 bases outside the gene matches. CDR3: CASTPSGRAPYEQYF. CDR3 coding DNA: TGTGCCAGTACCCCTAGCGGGAGGGCCCCCTACGAGCAGTACTTC.

The rearrangement links TRBV5-1 to TRBJ1-1, with D possibly being TRBD1 (6 bases). CDR1 is SGHRS and CDR2 is YFSETQ in the germline V gene. V lost 5 bases and J lost 0, with 14 bases in between. This CDR3 region has 15 residues. CDR3 amino acids: CASRTGQNMNTEAFF. The CDR3 DNA sequence: TGCGCCAGCAGGACCGGACAGAACATGAACACTGAAGCTTTCTTT.

Notes on this clone: Additional DNA sequences in this sample encode the identical CDR3. The V gene is TRBV11-3, the J gene TRBJ1-1, with no clear D. The CDR3 has 14 amino acids. Germline CDR1 is SGHNT and CDR2 is YENEEA. V was pared by 0 bases and J by 2 bases, with 7 bases between. DNA of the CDR3: TGTGCCAGCAGCTTAGACGTCCGCAACACTGAAGCTTTCTTT. It translates to CASSLDVRNTEAFF. Using reference TRBV11-3 and TRBJ1-1 for the parts outside the CDR3, the full variable domain is EAGVVQSPRYKIIEKKQPVAFWCNPISGHNTLYWYLQNLGQGPELLIRYENEEAVDDSQLPKDRFSAERLKGVDSTLKIQPAELGDSAVYLCASSLDVRNTEAFFGQGTRLTVV.

The CDR3 DNA reads as TGTGCCTGGGGCGGGAGAGAGACCCAGTACTTC. Protein sequence: CAWGGRETQYF. V is TRBV30 and J is TRBJ2-5; 7 nucleotides agree with TRBD2. Unmatched junction bases numbered 1, after V lost 5 bases and J lost 4 bases. Germline V lookup: CDR1 GTSNPN, CDR2 SVGIG (reference sequence). There are 11 residues in the CDR3.

V and J are TRBV19 and TRBJ2-2; D possibly matches TRBD1 or TRBD2 (5 bases each). In germline, CDR1 is LNHDA, CDR2 SQIVND (reference sequence). Trimming stripped 2 bases from V and 6 bases from J, with 10 bases between. The length of the CDR3 is 14 residues. The DNA of the CDR3 is TGTGCCAGTAGTATAACGGGGCAGGCCGGGGAGCTGTTTTTT. Translated: CASSITGQAGELFF. Full variable domain (remainder filled in from reference TRBV19 and TRBJ2-2): DGGITQSPKYLFRKEGQNVTLSCEQNLNHDAMYWYRQDPGQGLRLIYYSQIVNDFQKGDIAEGYSVSREKKESFPLTVTSAQKNPTAFYLCASSITGQAGELFFGEGSRLTVL.

This chain joins TRBV11-3 and TRBJ1-1; 11 nucleotides line up with TRBD1. V gave up 5 bases and J gave up 6 bases; unmatched junction bases: 8. The V gene's germline CDR1 is SGHNT and CDR2 YENEEA. This CDR3 is 15 amino acids long. DNA of the CDR3: TGTGCCAGCAGCCATTCGGGACAGGGGGGCGCTGAAGCTTTCTTT. Residues: CASSHSGQGGAEAFF.

The table lists this clone with a few counts. The V and J genes are TRBV30 and TRBJ1-2; TRBD1 might be the D (5 bases). This CDR3 region has 13 residues. Germline V lookup: CDR1 GTSNPN, CDR2 SVGIG (reference sequence). Trimming took off 2 bases at V and 6 bases at J, with 13 bases between the two ends. CDR3 in DNA: TGTGCCTGGAGTCCTCGGGGCGCCCATGGCTACACCTTC. Its protein product is CAWSPRGAHGYTF.

DNA for the CDR3: TGTGCCAGCAGTTACTTTGCGGATAACACCGGGGAGCTGTTTTTT. Amino acid sequence: CASSYFADNTGELFF. J is TRBJ2-2 and V is TRBV6-8, with D unclear. CDR3 length equals 15 residues. V shed 1 base and J shed 2 bases, with 8 bases lying between them. Germline CDR1 MNHGY, CDR2 SAAAGT.